This T cell receptor (beta chain) derives from a study of shared clonotypes between healthy human individuals. Notes on the study in general: Donor clonotype sharing was expected to depend on sequencing depth.

Worth noting for this clone: Its antigen is unknown.

Here immunoSEQ multiplex PCR was the method, and the copy in TCRdb shows in-frame clones only, minus some. The sample lists roughly 2.1 million clones; roughly 91% were seen once. CD8 cells classed as naive were CD45RO-negative and positively selected for CCR7, excluding terminally differentiated effector memory CD45RA+ cells. Per the germline V gene, CDR1 is SEHNR and CDR2 is FQNEAQ (reference sequence). The CDR3 is 13 residues long. V lost 5 bases and J lost 0, with 7 bases in between. Sequenced: naive CD8+ T cells from PBMCs. This TCR was sampled from a man younger than 30 in good health. Some clones in this sample may be carry-over from other donors' samples. The chain carries TRBV7-9 and TRBJ1-2, with TRBD1 as a possible D gene (5 bases). CDR3 bases: TGTGCCAGCAGCGCGGACACTAACTATGGCTACACCTTC. It codes for CASSADTNYGYTF.